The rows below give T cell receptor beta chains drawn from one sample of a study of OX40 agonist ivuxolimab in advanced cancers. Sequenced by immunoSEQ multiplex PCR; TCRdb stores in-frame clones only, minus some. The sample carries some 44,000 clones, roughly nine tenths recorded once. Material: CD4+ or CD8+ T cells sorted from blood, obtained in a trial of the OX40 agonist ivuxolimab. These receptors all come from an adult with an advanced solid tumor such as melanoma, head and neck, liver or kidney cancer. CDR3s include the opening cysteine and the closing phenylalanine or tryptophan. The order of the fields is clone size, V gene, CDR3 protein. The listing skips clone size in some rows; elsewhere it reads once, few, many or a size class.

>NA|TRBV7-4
CASSLSLDRGPTYEQYF
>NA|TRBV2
CASKPRSMNTQYF
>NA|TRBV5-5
CASSFRRDYEQYF
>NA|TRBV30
CASQTGSNEKLFF
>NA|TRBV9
CASSATDSNYNEQFF
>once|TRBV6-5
CASSYSRGAGGDTQYF
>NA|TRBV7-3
CASSLTYTRAQDEQFF
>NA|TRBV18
CASSPQANTEAFF
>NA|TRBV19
CASRLGLAGPNEQFF
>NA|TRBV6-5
CASSPGTEETQYF
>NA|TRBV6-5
CASSSTGGIYYNEQFF
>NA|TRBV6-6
CASIVSLNTEAFF
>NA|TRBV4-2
CASSQVGGGAVDTQYF
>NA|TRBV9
CASSGDVSSTDTQYF
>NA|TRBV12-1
CASSMRDSYNEQFF
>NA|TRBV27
CASRKSGPESYEQYF
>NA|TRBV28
CASSPQDRTDTQYF
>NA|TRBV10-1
CASSEGQGAGELFF
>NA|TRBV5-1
CASSLYAGEADTQYF
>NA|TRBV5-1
CASSLAGTFPYEQYF
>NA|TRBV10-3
CAISPGLAGTGELFF
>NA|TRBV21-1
CATLLTTRDSNNEQFF
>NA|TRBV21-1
CASKKQGAHEQYF
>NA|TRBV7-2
CASSLQGVDTGELFF
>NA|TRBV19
CASSIGADGTDTQYF
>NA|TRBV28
CATGLAGGTNEQFF
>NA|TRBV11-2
CASSREGGRDTGELFF
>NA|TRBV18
CASSPGRRRSSYNEQFF
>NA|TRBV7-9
CASSLGRDTQYF
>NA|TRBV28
CASSFANREKLFF
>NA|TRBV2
CASSGTGVSGNTIYF
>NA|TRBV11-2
CASMASGYEQYF
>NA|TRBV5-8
CASSLAGTNYNEQFF
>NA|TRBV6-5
CASSEPAGRGYTF
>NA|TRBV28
CASSRTGGYGYTF
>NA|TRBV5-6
CASSFGSLYEQYF
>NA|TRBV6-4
CASISNTGELFF
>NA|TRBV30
CAWRIGSDYGYTF
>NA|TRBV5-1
CASSLDRGPGSPLHF
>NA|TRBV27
CASSVGLADTQYF
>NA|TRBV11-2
CASSTGQSATNEKLFF
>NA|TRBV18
CASSSSADTQYF
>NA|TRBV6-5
CASSSGQGYNEQFF
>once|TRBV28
CASSLILATNEKLFF
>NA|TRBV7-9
CASSENRGVTNGYTF
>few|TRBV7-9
CASSLTRWVRPDTQYF
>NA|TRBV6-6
CASRTPGQGIDEQFF
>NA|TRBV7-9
CASSFGTTNQPQHF
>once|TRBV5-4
CASSPAGTGANVLTF
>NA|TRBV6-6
CASRKDSNEKLFF
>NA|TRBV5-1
CASSLSVLGTYNEQFF
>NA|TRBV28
CASSSGGSTDEQFF
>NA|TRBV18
CASSPQAATYEQYF
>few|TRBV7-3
CASSSWGANTGELFF
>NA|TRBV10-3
CAISDWGETSGSYEQFF
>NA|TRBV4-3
CASSQETGQGNEKLFF
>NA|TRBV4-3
CASSRDFRDTEAFF